One TCR beta chain is described in this entry. The clone's antigen remains unknown. No base-level quality is on record; no much larger clone is a single base apart. The immunoSEQ Assay was used to immunosequence TCRbeta CDR3 regions from genomic DNA. Before high-throughput sequencing, the genomic DNA was amplified using bias-controlled multiplex PCR. As for how the authors treated the data: To quantify the absolute abundance of each unique TCRbeta CDR3 region, the sequences were collapsed and filtered. Clonality, defined as 1 minus Pielou's evenness, was calculated using only productive rearrangements. Clones with significantly greater frequencies in on-treatment versus baseline samples were identified using a previously published method. Held by TCRdb, this immuneACCESS table contains in-frame sequences only and omits some clones. Under half of the omission traces to an unresolved V gene where checked; the cause of the rest is unknown. V and J calls and clone size follow that table, whereas D and trimming were derived from the DNA. The sample table lists under 45,000 clones, 70% to 90% of them with a count of one. Around 6% of the sample lies in the top ten.

The data belong to a study of sequential checkpoint blockade in melanoma (dated by TCRdb to about 2019). The study in broad terms: Patients were assigned by 1:1 randomization to either first-line nivolumab followed by ipilimumab (arm A) or ipilimumab followed by nivolumab (arm B). Maintenance nivolumab was given following each of the two trial sequences. Beyond this particular receptor, the publication reports: The response-prediction model combining TCR metrics and mutation burden needs validation in larger, independent patient cohorts.

According to the study, the label for this sample's treatment or condition signals: randomized to nivolumab then ipilimumab (arm A) or the reverse (arm B). Prior DNA-damaging chemotherapy had not been received by any trial patient. A FACS Aria II flow cytometer was used to sort live CD3+CD8+ cells that were negative for CD19 and CD56 from thawed PBMCs. The samples were obtained from melanoma patients enrolled in CheckMate 064, an open-label, randomized phase II trial testing sequential checkpoint blockade. Peripheral blood mononuclear cells were collected by leukapheresis, purified with Ficoll-Paque, and frozen in human serum with approximately 9.9% DMSO. Purity of sorted blood CD3+CD8+ cells was verified at >98% immediately after sorting, followed by DNA extraction. The clonotype was recovered from a human donor with melanoma. Sample: CD8+ T cells sorted from blood (inferred from file names), taken from a patient given nivolumab and ipilimumab in sequence.

The DNA sequence is TGCGCCAGCAGTGAGTGGGGCATAGATGAGCAGTTCTTC. Its translation is CASSEWGIDEQFF. The chain joins TRBV10-2 to TRBJ2-1; TRBD1 is possibly the D segment (5 matching bases). The CDR3 starts with the cysteine, ends with the phenylalanine, and has 13 residues. This entry keeps only the CDR3 DNA: 39 bases, framed from base 1. Cut back by 1 base and 8 bases, the V and J ends lie 9 bases apart. CDR1 and CDR2, per the germline V gene, are WSHSY and SAAADI.